Here is one TCR beta chain with its context. Its target is not known. Germline V gene sequence: CDR1 LNHDA, CDR2 SQIVND (reference sequence). Trimming at V came to 5 bases and at J to 12 bases, leaving 4 bases not matched to a gene. The CDR3 consists of 12 residues. Sequenced by immunoSEQ multiplex PCR; TCRdb stores in-frame clones only, minus some. Of tens of thousands of clones listed, 95% were seen once; the top ten hold approximately 1%. This entry comes from a study of T cell clonotyping in hematopoietic cell transplantation. General study results and limits: CD4 and CD8 repertoire contributions could not be separated without sorting. After transplant, recipient diversity fell while pathologically expanded clonotypes grew through day 180.

Sequencing was done on a sample of peripheral blood mononuclear cells. This clonotype was obtained from a man aged 25 to 45 in good health. Some clones in this sample may be carry-over from other donors' samples. The gene calls are TRBV19 and TRBJ1-6, with 7 bases fitting TRBD1. The CDR3 nucleotides are TGTGCCAGTAGTGACAGGGTGCTACCCCTCCACTTT. Its protein product is CASSDRVLPLHF. Full variable domain (remainder filled in from reference TRBV19 and TRBJ1-6): DGGITQSPKYLFRKEGQNVTLSCEQNLNHDAMYWYRQDPGQGLRLIYYSQIVNDFQKGDIAEGYSVSREKKESFPLTVTSAQKNPTAFYLCASSDRVLPLHFGNGTRLTVT.